A single sample is the source of the 2 T cell receptor beta chains below, sequenced in a study of cytomegalovirus exposure and HLA in healthy donors. In the PCR, 60 Vbeta and 13 Jbeta primers were used. Clones were sequenced by immunoSEQ multiplex PCR, and TCRdb holds only the in-frame ones, with some missing. The profile covers about 99,000 clones, with roughly 79% appearing a single time and approximately 3.8% taken by the ten largest. The sequenced material came from PBMCs. Every receptor here comes from a man between 45 and 60 years old in good health and CMV-seropositive.

The chain combines TRBV6-5 with TRBJ2-5; TRBD1 matches 7 bases. This CDR3 is 13 amino acids long. The V gene's germline CDR1 is MNHEY and CDR2 SVGAGI. With V trimmed by 6 bases and J by 3 bases, 4 bases remained unmatched. The CDR3 protein is CASSSDREETQYF. CDR3 sequence (DNA): TGTGCCAGCAGCTCTGACAGGGAAGAGACCCAGTACTTC.

This clone was recorded a few times. This chain connects TRBV5-6 to TRBJ1-4, with D possibly being TRBD1 (5 bases). The CDR3 totals 16 residues. Germline V lookup: CDR1 SGHDT, CDR2 YYEEEE. V dropped 2 bases and J dropped 6 bases, with 17 bases sitting between them. CDR3 coding DNA: TGTGCCAGCAGCTTTACGTGGACACACTCGGATGAAAAACTGTTTTTT. This sequence encodes CASSFTWTHSDEKLFF.